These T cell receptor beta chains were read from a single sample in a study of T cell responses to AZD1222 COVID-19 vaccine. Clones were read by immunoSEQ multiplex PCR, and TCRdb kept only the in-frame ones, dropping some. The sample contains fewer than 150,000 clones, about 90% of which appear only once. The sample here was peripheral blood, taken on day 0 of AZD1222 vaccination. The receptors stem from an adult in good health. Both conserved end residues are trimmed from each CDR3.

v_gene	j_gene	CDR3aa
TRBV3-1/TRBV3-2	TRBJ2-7	ASSPREGSSYEQY
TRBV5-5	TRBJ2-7	ASSLLGYEQY
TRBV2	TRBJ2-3	ASSPSGGHPSTDTQY
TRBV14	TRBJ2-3	ASSQGLAGRRYTDTQY
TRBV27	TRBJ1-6	ASGKGSYNSPLH
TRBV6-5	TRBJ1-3	ASTQGFSGNTIY
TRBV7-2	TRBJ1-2	ASSQTGNYGYT
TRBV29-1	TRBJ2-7	SVAGTVYEQY
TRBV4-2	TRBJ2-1	ASSQEGDRAYNEQF
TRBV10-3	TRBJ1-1	AISERGLTEAF
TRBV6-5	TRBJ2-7	ASTLGSYEQY
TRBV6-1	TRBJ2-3	ASSESVAVSTDTQY
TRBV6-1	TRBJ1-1	ASSEKGTEAF
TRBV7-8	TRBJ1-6	ASSFSGTSPLH
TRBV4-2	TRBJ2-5	ASSGRLAGGPQETQY
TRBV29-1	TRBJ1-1	SVQTGLGDTEAF
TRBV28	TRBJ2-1	ASGQPGTGVGEQF
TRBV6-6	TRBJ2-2	ASSLEIGGAGELF
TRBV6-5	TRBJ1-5	ASGLAGNQPQH
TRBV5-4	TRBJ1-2	ASSFQGVDGYT
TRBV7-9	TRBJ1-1	ASSPDLNTEAF
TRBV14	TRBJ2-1	ASSQDGGQFYNEQF
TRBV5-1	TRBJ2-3	ASSFGPGDTQY
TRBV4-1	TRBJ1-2	ASSQLFRGVYGYT
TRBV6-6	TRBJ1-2	ASRDHRQGPGYT
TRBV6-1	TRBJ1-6	ASSEGDGGNSPLH
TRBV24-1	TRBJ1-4	ATSAGLSPGTPSGEKLF
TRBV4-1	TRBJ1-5	ASSQERRYSNQPQH
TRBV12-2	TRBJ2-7	ASRFVLNPGLASDEQY
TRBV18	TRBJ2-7	ASSETGAPREQY
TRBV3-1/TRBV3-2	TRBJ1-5	ASSHHAGVQPQH
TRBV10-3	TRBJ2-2	AITESGVGGAGTGELF
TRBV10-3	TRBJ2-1	AISETSLGEQF
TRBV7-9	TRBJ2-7	ASSFAAYEQY
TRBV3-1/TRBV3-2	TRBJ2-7	ASSPGLAGVEQY
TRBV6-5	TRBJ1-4	ASKKNRGNEKLF
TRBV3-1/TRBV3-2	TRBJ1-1	ASSQVGLMNTEAF
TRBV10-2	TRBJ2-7	ASSDLEREQY
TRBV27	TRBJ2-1	ASSLWGAEQF
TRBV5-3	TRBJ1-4	ARSRRDRGEKLF
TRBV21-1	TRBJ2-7	ASSKDRASGTHYYEQY
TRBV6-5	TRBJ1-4	ASSIRGAGGEKLF
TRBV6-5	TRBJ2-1	ASSYGLAGGNEQF
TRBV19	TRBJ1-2	ASSIGSGGRWLGYT
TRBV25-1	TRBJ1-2	ASSEDFNYGYT
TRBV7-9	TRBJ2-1	ASSLFTTNNEQF
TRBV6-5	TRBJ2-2	ASRSPNGDGELF
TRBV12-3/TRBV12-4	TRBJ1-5	ASRRTGNQPQH
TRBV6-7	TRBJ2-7	ASSYVGLSSYEQY
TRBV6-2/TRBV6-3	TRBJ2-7	ASSGRVPGEQY
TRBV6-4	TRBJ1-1	ASRRTGNTEAF
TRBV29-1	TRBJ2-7	SVEDWGREQY
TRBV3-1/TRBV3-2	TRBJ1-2	ASKRDGHYGYT
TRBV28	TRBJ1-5	ASCTGGNQPQH